This T cell receptor beta chain was captured by sequencing in a study of blood T cell repertoires in COVID-19. Looking at the study overall: The origin of the acute and convalescent COVID-19 samples was the United States, Italy and Spain. The cDNA or gDNA used as material had been derived from T cells, B-cell-depleted T cells, or PBMCs.

The germline V gene has CDR1 SEHNR and CDR2 FQNEAQ (reference sequence). CDR3 size: 15 residues. The V and J ends lost 3 bases and 6 bases, in that order; junction bases with no gene match: 7. As originally analysed: The assay estimated nucleated cells by amplifying reference gene primers. Here immunoSEQ multiplex PCR was the method, and the copy in TCRdb shows in-frame clones only, minus some. That table supplies the V and J calls and clone size; D and trimming were determined from the DNA. This sample carries tens of thousands of clones, approximately 93% of them seen once, and the ten largest clones take 2.5% to 3%.

The TCR originated in a man between 70 and 80 years old with active COVID-19. The rearrangement links TRBV7-9 to TRBJ1-4; 7 bases line up with TRBD1. The sequencing input was peripheral blood. The DNA of the CDR3 is TGTGCCAGCAGCTTTACGACAGGGCTGGATGAAAAACTGTTTTTT. This codes for CASSFTTGLDEKLFF.